This TCR beta chain is drawn from a study of blood T cell repertoires in COVID-19. Study overall: T cells, B-cell-depleted T cells, or PBMCs supplied cDNA or gDNA.

Sequencing was performed with immunoSEQ multiplex PCR; in TCRdb, only in-frame clones are kept and a portion is missing. Altogether more than 250,000 clones are present, around 90% being singletons, with the ten largest covering less than 20%. Participants' own reports of clinical history determined their cohort assignment. The source is a woman aged 30 to 39 who had recovered from COVID-19. The sample was PBMCs or T cells enriched from blood (not recorded which).

The CDR3 protein is CASSFGVGAETEAFF. CDR3 nucleotides: TGCGCCAGCAGCTTTGGGGTGGGGGCGGAAACTGAAGCTTTCTTT. J is TRBJ1-1 and V is TRBV5-1; D is perhaps TRBD1 (6 bases). CDR1 SGHRS and CDR2 YFSETQ come from the germline V gene. V was cut by 2 bases and J by 5 bases, with 16 bases left in between. The CDR3 sequence is 15 residues long.